The text below deals with one TCR beta chain. Its antigen is unknown. Amplification used 60 Vbeta primers and 13 Jbeta primers. Sequencing used immunoSEQ multiplex PCR; TCRdb keeps in-frame clones, though not all of them. The sample has more than 75,000 clones, around 79% seen once. The data stem from a study of cytomegalovirus exposure and HLA in healthy donors. Study results and caveats: Analyzed later, most CMV-associated TCR beta chains appeared HLA-restricted.

Germline CDR1 LNHNV, CDR2 YYDKDF (reference sequence). V lost 5 bases and J 7 bases, leaving 18 bases between the germline ends. CDR3 length: 15 amino acids. The chain carries TRBV15 and TRBJ2-1, with no clear D. Sequenced input: PBMCs. This TCR came from a woman aged 35 to 49 in good health and CMV-seropositive. The CDR3 DNA sequence: TGTGCCACCAGCCTCGCGTTGGGCCGGTGGAATGAGCAGTTCTTC. Protein sequence: CATSLALGRWNEQFF. Full variable domain (remainder filled in from reference TRBV15 and TRBJ2-1): DAMVIQNPRYQVTQFGKPVTLSCSQTLNHNVMYWYQQKSSQAPKLLFHYYDKDFNNEADTPDNFQSRRPNTSFCFLDIRSPGLGDTAMYLCATSLALGRWNEQFFGPGTRLTVL.